This record concerns one T cell receptor beta chain sequence. Antigen: not known. The length of the CDR3 is 16 residues. Germline-derived CDR1 and CDR2 are GTSNPN and SVGIG (reference sequence). V gave up 3 bases and J gave up 0 bases, with 15 bases separating them. Second-dose schedules of about 4 or about 12 weeks were combined. The source of the sample is a study of T cell responses to AZD1222 COVID-19 vaccine. Study results and caveats: Spike-specific TCRs gained breadth and depth after people received two AZD1222 doses. Repertoire collection took place solely once the T cell response had peaked.

Data came from immunoSEQ multiplex PCR; TCRdb stores just in-frame clones and leaves some out. The sample carries approximately 210,000 clones, approximately 90% recorded once. The source is an adult who received the AZD1222 COVID-19 vaccine. Source: peripheral blood, taken 28 days after the second AZD1222 dose. The chain is built from TRBV30 and TRBJ1-5; D not certain. CDR3 protein: CAWSAGYTVSNQPQHF. In DNA form, the CDR3 reads TGTGCCTGGAGCGCGGGATACACCGTTAGCAATCAGCCCCAGCATTTT.